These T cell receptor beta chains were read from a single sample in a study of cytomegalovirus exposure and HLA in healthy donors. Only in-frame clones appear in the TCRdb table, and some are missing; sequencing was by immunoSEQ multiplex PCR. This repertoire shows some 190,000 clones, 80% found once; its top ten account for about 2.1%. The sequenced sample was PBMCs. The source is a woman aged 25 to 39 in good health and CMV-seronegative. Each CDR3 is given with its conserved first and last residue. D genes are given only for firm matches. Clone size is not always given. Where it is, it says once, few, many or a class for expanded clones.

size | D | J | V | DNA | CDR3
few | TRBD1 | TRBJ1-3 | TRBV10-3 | TGTGCCTCGGGGGGGACAGAAGTTTCTGGAAACACCATATATTTT | CASGGTEVSGNTIYF
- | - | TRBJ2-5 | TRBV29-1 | TGCAGCGTCCCGTCGGACAACCAAGAGACCCAGTACTTC | CSVPSDNQETQYF
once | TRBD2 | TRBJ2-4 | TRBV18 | TGTGCCAGCTCCCATCAGGCTAGCGGGGGGGACCTGAGGAACTTC | CASSHQASGGDLRNF
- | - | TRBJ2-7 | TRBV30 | TGTGCCTGGAGTCCCGACACCTACTACGAGCAGTACTTC | CAWSPDTYYEQYF
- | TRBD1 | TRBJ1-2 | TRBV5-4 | TGTGCCAGCAGCTTCCTTGGACAGGGCGGCGGCTACACCTTC | CASSFLGQGGGYTF
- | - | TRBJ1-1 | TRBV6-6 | TGTGCCAGCAGTCTTCGACAGGTTGAAGCTTTCTTT | CASSLRQVEAFF
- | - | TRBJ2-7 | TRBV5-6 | TGTGCCAGCAGCTTGGGGCAGTCCTACGAGCAGTACTTC | CASSLGQSYEQYF
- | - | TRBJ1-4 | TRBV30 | TGTGCCTGGGGTGATACAGGGTCCACTAATGAAAAACTGTTTTTT | CAWGDTGSTNEKLFF
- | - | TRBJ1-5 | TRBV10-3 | TGTGCCACCTCCGCCGGACACGGGGGTGGCAATCAGCCCCAGCATTTT | CATSAGHGGGNQPQHF
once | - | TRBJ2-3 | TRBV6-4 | TGTGCCAGCAGTGACTCTAGTTCAGGGACAGATACGCAGTATTTT | CASSDSSSGTDTQYF
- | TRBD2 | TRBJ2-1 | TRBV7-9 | TGTGCCAGCAGCTCAAAGAGCGGGGGGGCGAAGGGTGAGCAGTTCTTC | CASSSKSGGAKGEQFF
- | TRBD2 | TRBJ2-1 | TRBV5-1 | TGCGCCAGCAGCTGGGGATGGACTAGCTCCTACAATGAGCAGTTCTTC | CASSWGWTSSYNEQFF
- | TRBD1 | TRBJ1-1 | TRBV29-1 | TGCAGCGTAGAACAGGGGGTGAACACTGAAGCTTTCTTT | CSVEQGVNTEAFF
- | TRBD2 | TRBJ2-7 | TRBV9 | TGTGCCAGCAGCGTAGCTAGCGGAATGAGCTCCTACGAGCAGTACTTC | CASSVASGMSSYEQYF
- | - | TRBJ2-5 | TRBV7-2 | TGTGCCAGCAGCCCAGGGGTGCCGAGGGCCCAGTACTTC | CASSPGVPRAQYF
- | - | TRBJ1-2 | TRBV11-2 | TGTGCCAGCAGCCCACTTGACAGGAGCGGCTATGGCTACACCTTC | CASSPLDRSGYGYTF
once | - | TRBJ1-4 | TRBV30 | TGTGCCTGGAGTGGAGGGGGACGTGAAAAACTGTTTTTT | CAWSGGGREKLFF
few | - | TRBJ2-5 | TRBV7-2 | TGTGCCAGCAGCTTAGACGGGAGAGAGACCCAGTACTTC | CASSLDGRETQYF
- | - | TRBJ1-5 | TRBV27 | TGTGCCAGCAGTTCCCGCTTGCAAAGGGAGGGTCTTCGCAATCAGCCCCAGCATTTT | CASSSRLQREGLRNQPQHF
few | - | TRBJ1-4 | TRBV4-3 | TGCGCCAGCAGCCGGGGAGCCGCTAATGAAAAACTGTTTTTT | CASSRGAANEKLFF
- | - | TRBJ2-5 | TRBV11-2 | TGTGCCAGCAGCTTAGGCCCAGACCAAGAGACCCAGTACTTC | CASSLGPDQETQYF